This T cell receptor (beta chain) was identified during a study of siplizumab effects on memory and regulatory T cells. Whole-study results and caveats: It was not possible to assign a naive or memory phenotype to roughly 80-97% of proliferating CD4+ or CD8+ clones. The study found naive T cells seemingly more diverse than memory cells and seemingly major alloresponse contributors.

In germline, CDR1 is MNHNY, CDR2 SVGAGI (reference sequence). The CDR3 sequence is 13 residues long. V was trimmed by 8 bases and J by 0 bases, leaving 5 bases between them. Assay used: immunoSEQ multiplex PCR; TCRdb lists only in-frame clones, some missing. The sample consists of some 100,000 clones, roughly 96% of them appearing once. On this clone: Its specificity is not known.

Sequenced material: naive CD4+ T cells sorted from blood. This clonotype was sampled from a human donor in good health. This chain joins TRBV6-6 and TRBJ1-6; no firm D call. This chain's CDR3 is CASWSSYNSPLHF. The CDR3 nucleotides read TGTGCCAGCTGGAGCTCCTATAATTCACCCCTCCACTTT.